This TCR beta chain was observed in a study of STAT5B mutations in CD4+ large granular lymphocyte leukemia. Points from the study as a whole: Compared with healthy controls (2/35), patient top clones favored TRBV06 (8/27). Patient CD4-sorted repertoires stayed more clonal than healthy ones after leukemic-clone removal.

Sequencing was at survey level. Repertoires were generated with immunoSEQ multiplex PCR, while TCRdb's copy carries only in-frame clones and drops some. The table records tens of thousands of clones, around 75% of them present only once. This clone has more than one count but fewer than ten. Antigen specificity is unknown. The CDR3 sequence is 15 residues long. Trimming removed 0 bases from V and 0 bases from J, with 3 bases in between. In germline, CDR1 is SEHNR, CDR2 FQNEAQ (reference sequence). The specimen was CD4+ T cells from blood buffy coats. The V and J genes are TRBV7-9 and TRBJ2-6; D uncertain. This sequence originates from a human donor in good health. Here the CDR3 reads CASSLAHSGANVLTF. The DNA of the CDR3 is TGTGCCAGCAGCTTAGCGCACTCTGGGGCCAACGTCCTGACTTTC. Full variable domain (missing parts from reference TRBV7-9 and TRBJ2-6): DTGVSQNPRHKITKRGQNVTFRCDPISEHNRLYWYRQTLGQGPEFLTYFQNEAQLEKSRLLSDRFSAERPKGSFSTLEIQRTEQGDSAMYLCASSLAHSGANVLTFGAGSRLTVL.